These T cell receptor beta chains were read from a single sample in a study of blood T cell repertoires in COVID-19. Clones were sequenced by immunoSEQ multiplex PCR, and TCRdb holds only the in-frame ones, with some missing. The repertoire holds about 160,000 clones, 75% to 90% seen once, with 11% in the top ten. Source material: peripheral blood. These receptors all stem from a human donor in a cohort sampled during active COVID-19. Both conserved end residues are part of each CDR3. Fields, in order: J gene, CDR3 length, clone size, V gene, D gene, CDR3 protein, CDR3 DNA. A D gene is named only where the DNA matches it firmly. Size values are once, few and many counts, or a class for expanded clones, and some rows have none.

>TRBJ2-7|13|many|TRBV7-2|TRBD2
CASSLSGGGLLYF
TGTGCCAGCAGCTTGAGCGGGGGGGGACTCTTGTACTTC
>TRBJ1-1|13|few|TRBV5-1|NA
CASSLRGNTEAFF
TGCGCCAGCAGCTTGAGGGGGAACACTGAAGCTTTCTTT
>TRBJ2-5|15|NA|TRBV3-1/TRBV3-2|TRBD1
CASSPRQGIQETQYF
TGTGCCAGCAGCCCCCGACAGGGAATACAAGAGACCCAGTACTTC
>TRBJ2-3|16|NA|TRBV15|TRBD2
CATSRMAGGSTDTQYF
TGTGCCACCAGCAGAATGGCGGGAGGATCCACAGATACGCAGTATTTT
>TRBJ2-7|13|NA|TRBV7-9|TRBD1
CASSPSRGYEQYF
TGTGCCAGCAGCCCCAGCAGGGGGTACGAGCAGTACTTC
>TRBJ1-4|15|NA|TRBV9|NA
CASSVQAGLNEKLFF
TGTGCCAGCAGCGTACAGGCCGGCCTTAATGAAAAACTGTTTTTT
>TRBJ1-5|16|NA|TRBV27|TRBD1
CASSPWTGTSNQPQHF
TGTGCCAGCAGTCCCTGGACAGGGACGAGCAATCAGCCCCAGCATTTT
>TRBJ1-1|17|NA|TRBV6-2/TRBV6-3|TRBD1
CASSSALNRGRNTEAFF
TGTGCCAGCAGTTCAGCCCTAAACAGGGGGCGAAACACTGAAGCTTTCTTT
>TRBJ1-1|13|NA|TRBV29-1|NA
CSVEYRSDTEAFF
TGCAGCGTTGAATACAGGTCGGACACTGAAGCTTTCTTT
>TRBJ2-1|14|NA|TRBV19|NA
CATNRDISYNEQFF
TGTGCCACCAACCGGGACATCTCCTACAATGAGCAGTTCTTC
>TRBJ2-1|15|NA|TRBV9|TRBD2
CASSVESGGPGEQFF
TGTGCCAGCAGCGTAGAAAGCGGGGGACCAGGTGAGCAGTTCTTC
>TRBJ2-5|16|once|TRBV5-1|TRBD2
CASSPAVAGEGETQYF
TGCGCCAGCAGCCCGGCCGTAGCGGGAGAGGGGGAGACCCAGTACTTC
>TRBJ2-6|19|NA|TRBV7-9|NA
CASNPVLGLRSAGANVLTF
TGTGCCAGCAACCCGGTTCTGGGACTCCGATCTGCGGGGGCCAACGTCCTGACTTTC
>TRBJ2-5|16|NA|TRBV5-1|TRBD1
CASSRTGQGARETQYF
TGCGCCAGCAGCCGAACGGGACAGGGGGCGAGGGAGACCCAGTACTTC
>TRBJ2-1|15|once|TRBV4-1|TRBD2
CASSLSGVLLNEQFF
TGCGCCAGCAGCCTTAGCGGGGTCTTACTCAATGAGCAGTTCTTC
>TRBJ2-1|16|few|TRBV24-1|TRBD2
CATSDSTSGRLNEQFF
TGTGCCACCAGTGACTCGACTAGCGGGAGGTTGAATGAGCAGTTCTTC
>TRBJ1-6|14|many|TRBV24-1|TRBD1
CATSRDRYNSPLHF
TGTGCCACCAGCCGGGACAGGTATAATTCACCCCTCCACTTT
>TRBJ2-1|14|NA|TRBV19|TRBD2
CASTRLAGVNEQFF
TGTGCCAGTACACGACTAGCGGGAGTTAATGAGCAGTTCTTC
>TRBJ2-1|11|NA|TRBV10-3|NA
CAISGQNEQFF
TGTGCCATCAGTGGACAGAATGAGCAGTTCTTC
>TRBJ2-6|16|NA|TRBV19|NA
CASSIGQWSGANVLTF
TGTGCCAGTAGTATTGGTCAGTGGTCTGGGGCCAACGTCCTGACTTTC
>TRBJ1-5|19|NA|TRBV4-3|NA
CASSQDLPLSGGGGQPQHF
TGCGCCAGCAGCCAAGATCTGCCCCTTTCCGGGGGGGGAGGTCAGCCCCAGCATTTT
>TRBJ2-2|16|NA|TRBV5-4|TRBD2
CASSSGTSGSTGELFF
TGTGCCAGCAGCTCCGGGACTAGCGGGAGTACCGGGGAGCTGTTTTTT
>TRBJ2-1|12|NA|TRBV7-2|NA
CASSLDTGLRFF
TGTGCCAGCAGCTTGGACACCGGGTTGCGATTCTTC
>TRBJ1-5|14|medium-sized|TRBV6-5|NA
CASSYRGGDQPQHF
TGTGCCAGCAGTTATAGGGGTGGGGATCAGCCCCAGCATTTT
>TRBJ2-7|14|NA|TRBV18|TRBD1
CASSPLDRGDEQYF
TGTGCCAGCTCACCACTTGACAGGGGCGACGAGCAGTACTTC
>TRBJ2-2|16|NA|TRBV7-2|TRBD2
CASSLTSRDHTGELFF
TGTGCCAGCAGCTTGACTAGCAGAGACCACACCGGGGAGCTGTTTTTT
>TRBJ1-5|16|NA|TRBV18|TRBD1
CASSPPGQGSGQPQHF
TGTGCCAGCTCACCACCGGGACAGGGGTCAGGTCAGCCCCAGCATTTT
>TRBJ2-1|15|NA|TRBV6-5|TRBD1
CASKGRDRGSSEQFF
TGTGCCAGCAAAGGCCGGGACAGGGGGAGCAGTGAGCAGTTCTTC
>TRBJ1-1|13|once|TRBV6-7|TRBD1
CASKNRGYTEAFF
TGTGCCAGCAAAAACAGGGGTTATACTGAAGCTTTCTTT
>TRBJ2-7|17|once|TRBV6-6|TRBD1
CASSPPPGQVDSDEQYF
TGTGCCAGCAGTCCCCCCCCGGGACAGGTAGATTCCGACGAGCAGTACTTC
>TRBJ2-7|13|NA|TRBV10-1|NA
CASSDGSSYEQYF
TGCGCCAGCAGTGACGGGAGCTCCTACGAGCAGTACTTC
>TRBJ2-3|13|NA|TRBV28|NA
CASSLIPTDTQYF
TGTGCCAGCAGTTTAATTCCTACAGATACGCAGTATTTT
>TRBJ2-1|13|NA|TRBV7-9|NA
CASSSGNPYEQFF
TGTGCCAGCAGCTCGGGGAACCCGTATGAGCAGTTCTTC
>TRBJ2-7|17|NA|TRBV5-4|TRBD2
CASSLRLATTIDYEQYF
TGTGCCAGCAGCTTGCGACTAGCCACAACCATTGACTACGAGCAGTACTTC
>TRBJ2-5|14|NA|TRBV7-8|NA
CASSPTTGGETQYF
TGTGCCAGCAGCCCTACGACTGGGGGCGAGACCCAGTACTTC
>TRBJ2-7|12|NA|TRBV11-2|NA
CASSQGSYEQYF
TGTGCCAGCAGCCAGGGCTCCTACGAGCAGTACTTC
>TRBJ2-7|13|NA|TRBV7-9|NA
CASSLSQTYEQYF
TGTGCCAGCAGCTTATCACAGACCTACGAGCAGTACTTC
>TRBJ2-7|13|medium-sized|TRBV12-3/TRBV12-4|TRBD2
CASTFGREREQYF
TGTGCCAGCACGTTTGGGCGGGAGAGGGAGCAGTACTTC
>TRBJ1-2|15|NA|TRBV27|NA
CASRSAGAKGYGYTF
TGTGCCAGCAGATCTGCGGGGGCTAAGGGGTATGGCTACACCTTC
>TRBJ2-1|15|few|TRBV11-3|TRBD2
CASSTSGATYNEQFF
TGTGCCAGCAGCACTAGCGGGGCTACCTACAATGAGCAGTTCTTC
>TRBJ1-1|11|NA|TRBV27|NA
CASSSPGRAFF
TGTGCCAGCAGTAGCCCCGGGAGAGCTTTCTTT